This entry is about one T cell receptor (beta chain). This clone's antigen is unknown. Base qualities are not provided; no much larger clone lies one nucleotide away. The data derive from a study of CD8+ T cells in alopecia areata (dated by TCRdb to 2016 to 2019). Regarding the research as a whole: Treated patients were enrolled in an open-label pilot trial of oral tofacitinib, 5 to 10 mg twice daily, for moderate-to-severe alopecia areata. Patients stayed on tofacitinib for 6 to 18 months and then had 6 months of follow-up off drug so that delayed response and recurrence could be assessed. The SALT score, which quantifies the percentage of affected scalp surface area, was used to measure disease severity in treated patients. The study used high-throughput TCRbeta sequencing to examine T cell clonal expansion in alopecia areata, in both the C3H/HeJ mouse model and human patients. Scalp tissue and sorted CD4+ and CD8+ peripheral blood T cells from patchy and totalis/universalis alopecia areata patients and from healthy controls were covered by human TCRbeta sequencing. Biopsies were taken from tofacitinib-treated patients at baseline and again at 4 and 24 weeks into treatment, and several of those patients also had a later scalp biopsy. Scalp clonality was compared among normal scalp (n=4), patchy alopecia areata scalp (n=8), and alopecia totalis/universalis scalp (n=8). The RNA source kit depended on sample type: the PAXgene miRNA kit for fixed scalp, the miRNeasy kit for PBMCs, and the RNeasy kit for mouse skin. Amplification of TCRbeta CDR3 regions was done by immunoSEQ multiplex PCR using 35 Vbeta forward primers and 13 Jbeta reverse primers. The study at large found these results: TCR sequences shared between patients were less clear than in mice, possibly partly because of HLA diversity in the patient population. During tofacitinib treatment, many expanded lesional clones stuck around in both scalp and blood, and this persistence may partly explain why relapse happens after treatment is stopped. Scalp clonality and the number of expanded CD8+ clones among the top 100 scalp clones were significantly decreased by tofacitinib. Lesional scalp, especially in alopecia totalis/universalis, showed higher clonality and more expanded CD8+ clones than normal scalp, suggesting antigenic drive. Because the treated cohort was small and had only one nonresponder, larger studies are needed to examine links between baseline CD8+ expansion and response. Unlike mouse skin, where gammadelta T cells dominate, normal human skin contains resident alphabeta T cells that get sequenced too, which complicates analysis of the scalp TCR repertoire.

The germline V gene specifies SQVTM as CDR1 and ANQGSEA as CDR2. The cysteine opens and the phenylalanine closes a CDR3 of 14 amino acids. Only the CDR3 portion is preserved as DNA: 42 bases, with reading frame beginning at the first base. V is clipped by 4 bases and J by 5 bases, and the sequence between their germline boundaries is 14 bases long. Per the publication, the treatment or condition label means: oral pan-JAK inhibitor, 5-10 mg twice daily. Peripheral blood and lesional scalp punch biopsies were obtained from patients with alopecia areata. PBMCs were isolated by density centrifugation and stained for CD3, CD4 and CD8, and CD4+ and CD8+ T cells were sorted on a FACSAria. Library construction relied on the immunoSEQ multiplex PCR assay. To provide template for TCR sequencing, every sample had RNA extracted and reverse transcribed into cDNA. First-strand cDNA was synthesized with SuperScript III using a 2:1 mix of oligo-dT and random hexamers. Amplification bias was assessed with a synthetic immune receptor repertoire, and residual bias was removed computationally. As for how the authors treated the data: Raw reads were preprocessed to remove errors, and CDR3 was defined by IMGT conventions from the conserved cysteine to phenylalanine. Clonality was computed as 1 minus the Shannon entropy, with the entropy normalized by log2 of the number of productive unique TCRs. Whether each scalp clone was CD4 or CD8 was inferred by checking scalp TCRbeta sequences against the CD4 and CD8 repertoires from sorted blood. Here the immuneACCESS table is served through TCRdb, limited to in-frame sequences with V and J called. Missing clones are a known gap in these copies; in checked studies unresolved V genes cover under half, and the rest lacks a known reason. Clonal size and the V and J genes are those of that table, whereas D and trimming came from the DNA. This sample has 210,000 or so clones in its table, and just over 65% of those were observed once. About 1.2% of the sample is held by the ten biggest clonotypes.

The receptor chain draws on TRBV29-1 and TRBJ1-4; tentative D gene TRBD1, with 6 bases matching. The clonotype originates from a human donor with alopecia areata. The sequenced sample was CD4+ T cells sorted from blood, obtained around week 46, from a patient treated with tofacitinib. DNA sequence: TGCAGCGTTGCAGGGACACCTAAAAATGAAAAACTGTTTTTT. Its protein reads: CSVAGTPKNEKLFF.